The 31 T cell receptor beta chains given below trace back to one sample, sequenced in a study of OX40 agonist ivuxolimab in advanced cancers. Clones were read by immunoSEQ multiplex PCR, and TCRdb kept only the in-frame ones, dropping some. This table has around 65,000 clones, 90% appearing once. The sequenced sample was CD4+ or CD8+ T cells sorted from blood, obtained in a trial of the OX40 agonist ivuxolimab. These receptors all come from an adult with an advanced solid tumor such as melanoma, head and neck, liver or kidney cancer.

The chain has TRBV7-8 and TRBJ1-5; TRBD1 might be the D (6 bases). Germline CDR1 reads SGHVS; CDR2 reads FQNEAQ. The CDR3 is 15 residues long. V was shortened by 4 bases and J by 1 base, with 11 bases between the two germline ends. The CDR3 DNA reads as TGTGCCAGCAGCTGGGGGGCGCCGAGCAATCAGCCCCAGCATTTT. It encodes CASSWGAPSNQPQHF.

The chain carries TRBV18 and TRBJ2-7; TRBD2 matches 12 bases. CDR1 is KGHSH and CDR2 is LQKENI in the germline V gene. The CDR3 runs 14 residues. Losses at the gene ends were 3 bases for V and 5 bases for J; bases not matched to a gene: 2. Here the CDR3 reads CASSPTSGSNEQYF. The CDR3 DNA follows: TGTGCCAGCTCACCGACTAGCGGGAGTAACGAGCAGTACTTC.

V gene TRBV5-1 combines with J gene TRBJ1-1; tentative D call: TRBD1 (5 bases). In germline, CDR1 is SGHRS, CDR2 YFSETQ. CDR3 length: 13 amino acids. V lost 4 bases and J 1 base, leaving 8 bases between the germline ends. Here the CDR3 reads CASSPTANTEAFF. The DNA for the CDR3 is TGCGCCAGCAGCCCGACAGCGAACACTGAAGCTTTCTTT.

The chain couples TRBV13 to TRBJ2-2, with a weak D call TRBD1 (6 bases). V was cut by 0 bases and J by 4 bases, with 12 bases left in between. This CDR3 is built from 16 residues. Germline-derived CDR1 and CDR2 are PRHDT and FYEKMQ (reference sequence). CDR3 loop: CASSLGLTGSTGELFF. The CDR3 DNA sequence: TGTGCCAGCAGCTTAGGCCTAACAGGGAGCACCGGGGAGCTGTTTTTT. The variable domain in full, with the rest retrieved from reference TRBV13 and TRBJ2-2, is AAGVIQSPRHLIKEKRETATLKCYPIPRHDTVYWYQQGPGQDPQFLISFYEKMQSDKGSIPDRFSAQQFSDYHSELNMSSLELGDSALYFCASSLGLTGSTGELFFGEGSRLTVL.

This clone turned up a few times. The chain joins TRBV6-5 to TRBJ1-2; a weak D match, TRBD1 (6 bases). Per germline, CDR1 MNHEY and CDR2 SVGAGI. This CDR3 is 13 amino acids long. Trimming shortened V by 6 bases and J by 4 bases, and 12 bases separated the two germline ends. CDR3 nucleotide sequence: TGTGCCAGCAGGGTTACAGGGTCCTATGGCTACACCTTC. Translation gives CASRVTGSYGYTF.

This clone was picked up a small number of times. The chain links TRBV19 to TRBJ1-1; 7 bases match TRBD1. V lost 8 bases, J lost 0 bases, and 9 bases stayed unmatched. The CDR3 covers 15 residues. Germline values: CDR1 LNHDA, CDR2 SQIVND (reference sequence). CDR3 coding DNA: TGTGCCAGTGAGCGGGACAGATCTATGAACACTGAAGCTTTCTTT. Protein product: CASERDRSMNTEAFF.

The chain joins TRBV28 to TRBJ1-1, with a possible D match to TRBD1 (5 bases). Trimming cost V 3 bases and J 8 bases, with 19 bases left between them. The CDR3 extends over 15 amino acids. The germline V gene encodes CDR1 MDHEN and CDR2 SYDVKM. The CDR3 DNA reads TGTGCCAGCAGTTTGCAGGGAGGAGTATCGCGGGAAGCTTTCTTT. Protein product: CASSLQGGVSREAFF.

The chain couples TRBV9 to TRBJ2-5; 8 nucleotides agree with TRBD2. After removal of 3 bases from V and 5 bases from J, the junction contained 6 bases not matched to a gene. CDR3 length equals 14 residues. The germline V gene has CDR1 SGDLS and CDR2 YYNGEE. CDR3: CASSAGTRGETQYF. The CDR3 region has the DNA TGTGCCAGCAGCGCAGGGACTAGAGGGGAGACCCAGTACTTC.

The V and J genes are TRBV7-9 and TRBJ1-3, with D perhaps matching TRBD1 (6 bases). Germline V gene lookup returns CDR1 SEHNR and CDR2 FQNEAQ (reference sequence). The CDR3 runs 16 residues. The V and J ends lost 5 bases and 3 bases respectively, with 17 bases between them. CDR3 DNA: TGTGCCAGCAGCCCGAGAGGGGGAAGCCTTGGAAACACCATATATTTT. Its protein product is CASSPRGGSLGNTIYF. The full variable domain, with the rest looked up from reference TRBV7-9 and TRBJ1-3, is DTGVSQNPRHKITKRGQNVTFRCDPISEHNRLYWYRQTLGQGPEFLTYFQNEAQLEKSRLLSDRFSAERPKGSFSTLEIQRTEQGDSAMYLCASSPRGGSLGNTIYFGEGSWLTVV.

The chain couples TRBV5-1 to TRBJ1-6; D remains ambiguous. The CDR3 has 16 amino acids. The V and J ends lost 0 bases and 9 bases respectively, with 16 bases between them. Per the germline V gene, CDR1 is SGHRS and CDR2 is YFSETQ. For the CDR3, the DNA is TGCGCCAGCAGCTTGGCAGCCTCAAGTTTGGGTTCACCCCTCCACTTT. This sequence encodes CASSLAASSLGSPLHF.

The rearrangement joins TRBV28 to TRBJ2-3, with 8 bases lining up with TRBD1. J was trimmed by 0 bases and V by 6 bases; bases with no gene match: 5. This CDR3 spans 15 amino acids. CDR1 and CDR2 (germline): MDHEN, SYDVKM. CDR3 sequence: CASSRTGRSTDTQYF. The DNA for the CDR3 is TGTGCCAGCAGCCGGACAGGGAGGAGCACAGATACGCAGTATTTT.

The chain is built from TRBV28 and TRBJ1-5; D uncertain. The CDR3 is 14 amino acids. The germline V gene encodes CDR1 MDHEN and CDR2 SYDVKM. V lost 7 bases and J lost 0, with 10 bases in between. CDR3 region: CASIPGGSNQPQHF. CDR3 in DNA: TGTGCCAGCATTCCCGGCGGTAGCAATCAGCCCCAGCATTTT.

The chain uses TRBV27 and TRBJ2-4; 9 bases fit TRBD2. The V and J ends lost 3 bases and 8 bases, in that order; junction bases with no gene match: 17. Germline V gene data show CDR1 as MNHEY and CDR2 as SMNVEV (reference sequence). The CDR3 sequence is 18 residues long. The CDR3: CASSFPNHRREGWDIQYF. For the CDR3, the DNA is TGTGCCAGCAGTTTCCCGAATCATCGGCGGGAGGGTTGGGACATTCAGTACTTC.

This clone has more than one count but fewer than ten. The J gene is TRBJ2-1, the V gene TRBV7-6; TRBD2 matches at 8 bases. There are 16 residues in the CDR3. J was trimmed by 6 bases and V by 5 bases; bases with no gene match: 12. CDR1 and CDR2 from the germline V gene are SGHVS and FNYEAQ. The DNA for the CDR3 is TGTGCCAGCAGCCTTAGCGGGACAAACTCAGGCAATGAGCAGTTCTTC. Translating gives CASSLSGTNSGNEQFF.

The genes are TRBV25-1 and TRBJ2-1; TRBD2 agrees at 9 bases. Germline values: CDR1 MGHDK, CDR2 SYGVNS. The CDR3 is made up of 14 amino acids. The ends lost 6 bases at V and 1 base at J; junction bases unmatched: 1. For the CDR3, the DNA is TGTGCCAGCAGGCTAGCGGGATCCTACAATGAGCAGTTCTTC. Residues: CASRLAGSYNEQFF.

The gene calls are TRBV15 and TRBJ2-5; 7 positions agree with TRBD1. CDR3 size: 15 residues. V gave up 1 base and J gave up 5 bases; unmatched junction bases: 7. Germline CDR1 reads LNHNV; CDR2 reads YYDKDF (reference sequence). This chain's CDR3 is CATSRGTGDFETQYF. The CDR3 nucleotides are TGTGCCACCAGCAGAGGCACAGGGGATTTTGAGACCCAGTACTTC.

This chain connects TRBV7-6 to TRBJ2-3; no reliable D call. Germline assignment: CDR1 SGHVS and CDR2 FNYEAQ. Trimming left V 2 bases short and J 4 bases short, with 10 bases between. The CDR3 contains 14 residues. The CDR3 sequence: CASSLRAEADTQYF. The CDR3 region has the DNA TGTGCCAGCAGCTTAAGGGCAGAGGCAGATACGCAGTATTTT.

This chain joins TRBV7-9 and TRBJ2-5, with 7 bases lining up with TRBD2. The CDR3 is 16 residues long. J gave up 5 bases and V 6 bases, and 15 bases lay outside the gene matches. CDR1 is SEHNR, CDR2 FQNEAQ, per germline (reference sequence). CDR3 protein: CASSERGERFWETQYF. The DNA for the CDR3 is TGTGCCAGCAGTGAGCGGGGTGAGAGGTTTTGGGAGACCCAGTACTTC.

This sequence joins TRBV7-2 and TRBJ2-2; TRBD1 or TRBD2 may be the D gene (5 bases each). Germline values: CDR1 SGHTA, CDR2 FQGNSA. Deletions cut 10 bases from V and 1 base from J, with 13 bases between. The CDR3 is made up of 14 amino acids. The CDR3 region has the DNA TGTGCCACCCTCTCTGGGGGGAACACCGGGGAGCTGTTTTTT. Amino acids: CATLSGGNTGELFF.

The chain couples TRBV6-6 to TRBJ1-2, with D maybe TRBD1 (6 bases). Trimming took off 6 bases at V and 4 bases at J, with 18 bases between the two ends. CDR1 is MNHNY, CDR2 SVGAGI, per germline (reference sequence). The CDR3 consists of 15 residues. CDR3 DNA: TGTGCCAGCAGGAGTGGACAGAGCTTTTCCTATGGCTACACCTTC. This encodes CASRSGQSFSYGYTF.

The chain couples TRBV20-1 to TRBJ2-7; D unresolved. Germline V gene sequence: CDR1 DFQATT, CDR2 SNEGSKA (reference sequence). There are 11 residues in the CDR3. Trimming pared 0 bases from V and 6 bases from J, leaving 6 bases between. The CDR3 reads CSARDQVEQYF. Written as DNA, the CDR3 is TGCAGTGCTAGAGATCAGGTCGAGCAGTACTTC.

The CDR3 region has the DNA TGTGCCAGCAGCTTCTCAAAGGGATCTGGGGCCAACGTCCTGACTTTC. This sequence encodes CASSFSKGSGANVLTF. This chain links TRBV27 with TRBJ2-6; D not certain. The CDR3 sequence is 16 residues long. Trimming removed 6 bases from V and 1 base from J, with 13 bases in between. Per the germline V gene, CDR1 is MNHEY and CDR2 is SMNVEV (reference sequence).

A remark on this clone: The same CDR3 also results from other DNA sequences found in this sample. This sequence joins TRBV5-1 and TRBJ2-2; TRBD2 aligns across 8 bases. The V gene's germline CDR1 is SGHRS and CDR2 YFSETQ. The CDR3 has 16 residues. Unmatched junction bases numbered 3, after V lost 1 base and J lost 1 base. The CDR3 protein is CASSLSTSGNTGELFF. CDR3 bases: TGCGCCAGCAGCTTGTCTACTAGCGGGAACACCGGGGAGCTGTTTTTT. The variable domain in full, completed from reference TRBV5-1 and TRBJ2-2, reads KAGVTQTPRYLIKTRGQQVTLSCSPISGHRSVSWYQQTPGQGLQFLFEYFSETQRNKGNFPGRFSGRQFSNSRSEMNVSTLELGDSALYLCASSLSTSGNTGELFFGEGSRLTVL.

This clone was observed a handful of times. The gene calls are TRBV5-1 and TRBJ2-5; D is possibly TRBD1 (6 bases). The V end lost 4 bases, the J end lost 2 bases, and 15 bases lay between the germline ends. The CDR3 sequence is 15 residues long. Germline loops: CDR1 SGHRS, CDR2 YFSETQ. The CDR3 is CASSNTGLRQETQYF. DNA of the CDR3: TGCGCCAGCAGCAATACAGGGTTACGTCAAGAGACCCAGTACTTC.

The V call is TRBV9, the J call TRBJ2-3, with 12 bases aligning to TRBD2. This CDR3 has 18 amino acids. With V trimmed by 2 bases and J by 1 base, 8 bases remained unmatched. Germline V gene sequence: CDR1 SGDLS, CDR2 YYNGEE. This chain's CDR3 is CASSVRLAGDTGTDTQYF. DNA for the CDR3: TGTGCCAGCAGCGTCCGACTAGCGGGAGACACGGGCACAGATACGCAGTATTTT.

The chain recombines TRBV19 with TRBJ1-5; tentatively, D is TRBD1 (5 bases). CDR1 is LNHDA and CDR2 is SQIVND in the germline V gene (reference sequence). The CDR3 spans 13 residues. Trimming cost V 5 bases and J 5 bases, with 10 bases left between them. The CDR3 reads CASSWTPYQPQHF. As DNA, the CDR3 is TGTGCCAGTAGTTGGACACCTTATCAGCCCCAGCATTTT. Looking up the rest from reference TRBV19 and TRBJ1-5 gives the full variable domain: DGGITQSPKYLFRKEGQNVTLSCEQNLNHDAMYWYRQDPGQGLRLIYYSQIVNDFQKGDIAEGYSVSREKKESFPLTVTSAQKNPTAFYLCASSWTPYQPQHFGDGTRLSIL.

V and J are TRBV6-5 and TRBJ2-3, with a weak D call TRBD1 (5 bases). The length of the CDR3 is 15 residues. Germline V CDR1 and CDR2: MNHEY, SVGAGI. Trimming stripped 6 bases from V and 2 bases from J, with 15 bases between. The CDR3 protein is CASRRQTSPTDTQYF. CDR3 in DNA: TGTGCCAGCAGACGACAGACCTCCCCCACAGATACGCAGTATTTT.

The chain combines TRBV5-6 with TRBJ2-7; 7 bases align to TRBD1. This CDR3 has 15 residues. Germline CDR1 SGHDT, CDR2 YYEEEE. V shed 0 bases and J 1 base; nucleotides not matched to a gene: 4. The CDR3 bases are TGTGCCAGCAGCTTGGTAGACAGGGCTTCCTACGAGCAGTACTTC. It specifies CASSLVDRASYEQYF. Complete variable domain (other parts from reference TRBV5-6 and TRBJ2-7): DAGVTQSPTHLIKTRGQQVTLRCSPKSGHDTVSWYQQALGQGPQFIFQYYEEEERQRGNFPDRFSGHQFPNYSSELNVNALLLGDSALYLCASSLVDRASYEQYFGPGTRLTVT.

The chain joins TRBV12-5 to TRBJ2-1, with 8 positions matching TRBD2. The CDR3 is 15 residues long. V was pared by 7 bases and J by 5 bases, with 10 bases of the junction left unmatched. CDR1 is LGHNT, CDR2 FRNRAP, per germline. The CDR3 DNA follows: TGTGCTAGTGACTCGCGGGAGGCCCTGAACAATGAGCAGTTCTTC. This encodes CASDSREALNNEQFF.

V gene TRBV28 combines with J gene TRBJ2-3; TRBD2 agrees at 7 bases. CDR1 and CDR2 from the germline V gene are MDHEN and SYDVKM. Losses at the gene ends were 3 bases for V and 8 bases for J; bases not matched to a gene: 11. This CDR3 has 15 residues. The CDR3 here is CASSFDGGSRGTQYF. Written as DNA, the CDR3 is TGTGCCAGCAGTTTTGATGGCGGGAGCCGAGGTACGCAGTATTTT.

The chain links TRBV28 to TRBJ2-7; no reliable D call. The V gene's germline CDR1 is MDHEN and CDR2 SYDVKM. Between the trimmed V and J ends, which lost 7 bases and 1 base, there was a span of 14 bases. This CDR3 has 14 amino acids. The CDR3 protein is CASIKGLQSYEQYF. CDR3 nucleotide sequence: TGTGCCAGCATCAAAGGCCTACAGTCCTACGAGCAGTACTTC.